A single sample gave rise to the 27 T cell receptor beta chains below, sequenced in a study of T cells in pancreatic ductal adenocarcinoma. The selected patients with pancreatic ductal adenocarcinoma had surgery but no neoadjuvant therapy. The assay was immunoSEQ multiplex PCR, and TCRdb's table has in-frame clones only and misses some. The table includes about 12,000 clones, around 86% detected once. The specimen sequenced was PBMCs. These receptors came from a human donor with pancreatic ductal adenocarcinoma.

The chain combines TRBV2 with TRBJ1-2, with D possibly being TRBD1 (5 bases). The CDR3 totals 13 residues. Trimming pared 7 bases from V and 10 bases from J, leaving 19 bases between. Germline V gene lookup returns CDR1 SNHLY and CDR2 FYNNEI. The CDR3 here is CASKPETVQPYTF. DNA of the CDR3: TGTGCCAGCAAGCCGGAGACAGTGCAACCCTACACCTTC.

The chain carries TRBV7-9 and TRBJ2-3, with 9 bases fitting TRBD1. CDR3 size: 14 residues. Germline CDR1 reads SEHNR; CDR2 reads FQNEAQ (reference sequence). After removal of 6 bases from V and 0 bases from J, the junction contained 1 base not matched to a gene. The CDR3 loop is CASRGTGSTDTQYF. CDR3 coding DNA: TGTGCCAGCAGGGGGACAGGGAGCACAGATACGCAGTATTTT.

This chain joins TRBV11-1 and TRBJ1-3; D might be TRBD1 (5 bases). Germline V lookup: CDR1 SGHAT, CDR2 FQDESV (reference sequence). V lost 5 bases and J lost 0, with 8 bases in between. This CDR3 comprises 14 residues. This CDR3 reads CASSHRFSGNTIYF. In DNA form, the CDR3 reads TGTGCCAGCAGCCACAGGTTCTCTGGAAACACCATATATTTT.

The V and J genes are TRBV6-6 and TRBJ1-5, with 12 nucleotides matching TRBD1. CDR3 length equals 15 residues. V was clipped by 5 bases and J by 7 bases; unmatched bases: 6. Germline loops: CDR1 MNHNY, CDR2 SVGAGI (reference sequence). Here the CDR3 reads CASSMGQGARQPQHF. CDR3 nucleotides: TGTGCCAGCAGTATGGGACAGGGGGCCAGGCAGCCCCAGCATTTT.

In its sample, this clone was seen a few times. V is TRBV6-5 and J is TRBJ2-7; D may match TRBD1 or TRBD2 (5 bases each). This CDR3 is 13 amino acids long. Germline V gene lookup returns CDR1 MNHEY and CDR2 SVGAGI. V gave up 8 bases and J gave up 1 base, with 12 bases separating them. CDR3 nucleotides: TGTGCCAGCTCCAGGGAGCAATCCTACGAGCAGTACTTC. This codes for CASSREQSYEQYF.

The rearrangement joins TRBV11-3 to TRBJ2-3; 8 positions agree with TRBD2. J lost 0 bases, V lost 3 bases, and 2 bases had no gene match. This CDR3 has 15 amino acids. Germline assignment: CDR1 SGHNT and CDR2 YENEEA. CDR3 DNA sequence: TGTGCCAGCAGCTTCACTAGCGGAAGCACAGATACGCAGTATTTT. Protein product: CASSFTSGSTDTQYF.

The chain joins TRBV7-2 to TRBJ2-2, with 8 positions matching TRBD1. The germline V gene has CDR1 SGHTA and CDR2 FQGNSA. Losses at the gene ends were 0 bases for V and 1 base for J; bases not matched to a gene: 7. This CDR3 region has 18 residues. CDR3 coding DNA: TGTGCCAGCAGCTTAGCGATCCGCAGGGGGCGGAACACCGGGGAGCTGTTTTTT. This encodes CASSLAIRRGRNTGELFF.

The rearrangement uses TRBV29-1 and TRBJ2-7; D call uncertain. Trimming pared 4 bases from V and 3 bases from J, leaving 10 bases between. The CDR3 has 12 residues. Germline loops: CDR1 SQVTM, CDR2 ANQGSEA. The CDR3 protein is CSVGEARYEQYF. CDR3 DNA: TGCAGCGTTGGGGAAGCCCGCTACGAGCAGTACTTC.

The chain carries TRBV30 and TRBJ1-1; D is uncertain. CDR3 length: 14 amino acids. The germline V and J ends were trimmed by 0 bases and 2 bases, with 10 bases remaining between them. Germline values: CDR1 GTSNPN, CDR2 SVGIG (reference sequence). The chain's CDR3 is CAWSVQWVNTEAFF. The CDR3 coding sequence is TGTGCCTGGAGTGTACAATGGGTTAACACTGAAGCTTTCTTT.

This clone was found a few times. V usage is TRBV28 and J usage is TRBJ2-7; a weak D match, TRBD2 (5 bases). Germline values: CDR1 MDHEN, CDR2 SYDVKM. The CDR3 is 13 residues long. V was shortened by 2 bases and J by 2 bases, with 7 bases between the two germline ends. The CDR3 bases are TGTGCCAGCAGTTTAGCAGCGGCCTACGAGCAGTACTTC. This encodes CASSLAAAYEQYF.

There are a few counts of this clone. The chain couples TRBV6-5 to TRBJ2-7; the D gene is possibly TRBD2 (6 bases). Germline loops: CDR1 MNHEY, CDR2 SVGAGI. The V end was cut by 0 bases, the J end by 1 base, with 10 bases between. This CDR3 has 15 amino acids. CDR3 DNA: TGTGCCAGCAGTTACTCGGCGGGGCCTTCCTACGAGCAGTACTTC. This translates into CASSYSAGPSYEQYF.

This clone was seen once. V gene TRBV7-9 combines with J gene TRBJ2-1; D remains unclear. Trimming removed 0 bases from V and 5 bases from J, with 8 bases in between. Germline loops: CDR1 SEHNR, CDR2 FQNEAQ (reference sequence). This CDR3 comprises 14 residues. The CDR3 DNA reads as TGTGCCAGCAGCTTAGCTGTCTCAAACAATGAGCAGTTCTTC. The encoded protein is CASSLAVSNNEQFF.

The chain's CDR3 is CASSLGSSWYEQYF. As DNA, the CDR3 is TGTGCCAGCAGCTTAGGCTCTAGTTGGTACGAGCAGTACTTC. This chain connects TRBV7-2 to TRBJ2-7; D ambiguous. This CDR3 is built from 14 residues. Looked up from germline, CDR1 is SGHTA and CDR2 is FQGNSA. V gave up 1 base and J gave up 4 bases, with 11 bases separating them.

CDR3 nucleotide sequence: TGTGCCAGAAGCTTATGGAAGGGGCAGGGGACACGTCAATCCTACGAGCAGTACTTC. This encodes CARSLWKGQGTRQSYEQYF. The chain employs TRBV5-3 and TRBJ2-7, with D tentatively TRBD1 (6 bases). TRBV5-3 carries the ORF label, with uncertain function. The CDR3 runs 19 residues. Trimming shortened V by 2 bases and J by 1 base, and 25 bases separated the two germline ends.

This clone was seen more than once but under ten times. The rearrangement links TRBV2 to TRBJ1-6; the D gene is possibly TRBD1 (6 bases). This CDR3 is 14 amino acids long. Trimming cost V 6 bases and J 6 bases, with 12 bases left between them. CDR1 and CDR2 (germline): SNHLY, FYNNEI. The CDR3 DNA follows: TGTGCCAGCAGCCGCGGACAGCTTAATTCACCCCTCCACTTT. It yields the protein CASSRGQLNSPLHF. Drawing the rest from reference TRBV2 and TRBJ1-6, the complete variable domain is EPEVTQTPSHQVTQMGQEVILRCVPISNHLYFYWYRQILGQKVEFLVSFYNNEISEKSEIFDDQFSVERPDGSNFTLKIRSTKLEDSAMYFCASSRGQLNSPLHFGNGTRLTVT.

The chain couples TRBV7-9 to TRBJ1-1, with 7 nucleotides matching TRBD1. The CDR3 has 13 amino acids. After removal of 1 base from V and 13 bases from J, the junction contained 9 bases not matched to a gene. Per germline, CDR1 SEHNR and CDR2 FQNEAQ (reference sequence). CDR3 sequence reads: CASSLVGDRDGFF. The CDR3 DNA is TGTGCCAGCAGCTTAGTGGGAGACAGGGACGGTTTCTTT.

V and J are TRBV25-1 and TRBJ2-7, with 12 nucleotides matching TRBD1. Germline V gene data show CDR1 as MGHDK and CDR2 as SYGVNS. The V gene end was trimmed by 5 bases and the J gene end by 6 bases; junction bases not matched to a gene: 5. This CDR3 comprises 14 residues. CDR3: CASSRSGQGAEQYF. CDR3 DNA: TGTGCCAGCAGTAGGTCGGGACAGGGGGCCGAGCAGTACTTC.

The genes are TRBV4-1 and TRBJ2-7; 7 nucleotides match TRBD2. Germline V gene lookup returns CDR1 MGHRA and CDR2 YSYEKL. Trimming at V came to 2 bases and at J to 3 bases, leaving 10 bases not matched to a gene. The CDR3 length is 16 residues. The CDR3 sequence: CASSQSGSREGYEQYF. DNA for the CDR3: TGCGCCAGCAGCCAAAGTGGATCCAGGGAGGGCTACGAGCAGTACTTC.

The rearrangement joins TRBV5-1 to TRBJ1-2; D is ambiguous. V shed 0 bases and J shed 8 bases, with 11 bases lying between them. CDR1 is SGHRS and CDR2 is YFSETQ in the germline V gene. CDR3 length: 13 residues. The CDR3 reads CASSLVGGTGYTF. Written as DNA, the CDR3 is TGCGCCAGCAGCTTGGTTGGAGGAACGGGCTACACCTTC.

This clone was detected a few times. The V gene is TRBV2, the J gene TRBJ2-2; D not resolved. The germline V gene has CDR1 SNHLY and CDR2 FYNNEI. V was shortened by 4 bases and J by 6 bases, with 9 bases between the two germline ends. The CDR3 spans 13 residues. The CDR3 reads CASSVMASGELFF. The CDR3 nucleotides are TGTGCCAGCAGTGTAATGGCTTCCGGGGAGCTGTTTTTT.

The genes are TRBV11-2 and TRBJ2-6; D possibly corresponds to TRBD1 (7 bases). V lost 4 bases and J 4 bases, leaving 14 bases between the germline ends. This CDR3 has 16 residues. Germline V gene lookup returns CDR1 SGHAT and CDR2 FQNNGV. The CDR3 coding sequence is TGTGCCAGCAGCTCCAGGAGGGGGCGGGGGGCCAACGTCCTGACTTTC. It yields the protein CASSSRRGRGANVLTF. The full variable domain, in which reference TRBV11-2 and TRBJ2-6 provide the parts outside the CDR3, is EAGVAQSPRYKIIEKRQSVAFWCNPISGHATLYWYQQILGQGPKLLIQFQNNGVVDDSQLPKDRFSAERLKGVDSTLKIQPAKLEDSAVYLCASSSRRGRGANVLTFGAGSRLTVL.

This clone was counted once. This chain connects TRBV5-6 to TRBJ2-7, with D hard to call. This CDR3 is built from 13 residues. V gave up 0 bases and J gave up 0 bases, with 4 bases separating them. CDR1 and CDR2 from the germline V gene are SGHDT and YYEEEE. CDR3 region: CASSLVSSYEQYF. Written as DNA, the CDR3 is TGTGCCAGCAGCTTGGTAAGCTCCTACGAGCAGTACTTC.

The chain employs TRBV27 and TRBJ1-5; D remains ambiguous. This CDR3 is built from 12 residues. Trimming cost V 4 bases and J 0 bases, with 1 base left between them. Germline CDR1 and CDR2: MNHEY and SMNVEV (reference sequence). The CDR3 nucleotides read TGTGCCAGCAGTTATAGCAATCAGCCCCAGCATTTT. This gives the protein CASSYSNQPQHF.

The V call is TRBV9, the J call TRBJ1-2; the D is unclear. The germline gives CDR1 SGDLS, CDR2 YYNGEE. The CDR3 runs 14 residues. V lost 0 bases and J 6 bases, leaving 12 bases between the germline ends. In DNA form, the CDR3 reads TGTGCCAGCAGCGTAGGGGTGGGTCCCCATGGCTACACCTTC. Its protein is CASSVGVGPHGYTF.

V and J are TRBV5-1 and TRBJ2-7; 11 positions agree with TRBD2. Per germline, CDR1 SGHRS and CDR2 YFSETQ. Trimming took 0 bases from V and 3 from J; bases not matched to a gene: 8. The CDR3 is 17 residues long. The CDR3 region is CASSLGLAGTDGYEQYF. In nucleotides, the CDR3 is TGCGCCAGCAGCTTGGGACTAGCGGGAACCGATGGCTACGAGCAGTACTTC.

The CDR3 region has the DNA TGTGCCAGCAGCCTCCGGGACAGGGGTACTGAAGCTTTCTTT. It is translated as CASSLRDRGTEAFF. V gene TRBV7-9 combines with J gene TRBJ1-1, with 10 positions matching TRBD1. Germline V gene sequence: CDR1 SEHNR, CDR2 FQNEAQ (reference sequence). This CDR3 spans 14 amino acids. V gave up 5 bases and J gave up 5 bases; unmatched junction bases: 5.

The J gene is TRBJ1-4, the V gene TRBV19; tentative D call: TRBD1 (5 bases). With 3 bases removed from V and 0 bases from J, the gap between germline ends came to 8 bases. CDR1 is LNHDA and CDR2 is SQIVND in the germline V gene (reference sequence). The CDR3 is 15 amino acids. CDR3 amino acids: CASSIGGATNEKLFF. The CDR3 DNA reads TGTGCCAGTAGTATCGGGGGAGCAACTAATGAAAAACTGTTTTTT.